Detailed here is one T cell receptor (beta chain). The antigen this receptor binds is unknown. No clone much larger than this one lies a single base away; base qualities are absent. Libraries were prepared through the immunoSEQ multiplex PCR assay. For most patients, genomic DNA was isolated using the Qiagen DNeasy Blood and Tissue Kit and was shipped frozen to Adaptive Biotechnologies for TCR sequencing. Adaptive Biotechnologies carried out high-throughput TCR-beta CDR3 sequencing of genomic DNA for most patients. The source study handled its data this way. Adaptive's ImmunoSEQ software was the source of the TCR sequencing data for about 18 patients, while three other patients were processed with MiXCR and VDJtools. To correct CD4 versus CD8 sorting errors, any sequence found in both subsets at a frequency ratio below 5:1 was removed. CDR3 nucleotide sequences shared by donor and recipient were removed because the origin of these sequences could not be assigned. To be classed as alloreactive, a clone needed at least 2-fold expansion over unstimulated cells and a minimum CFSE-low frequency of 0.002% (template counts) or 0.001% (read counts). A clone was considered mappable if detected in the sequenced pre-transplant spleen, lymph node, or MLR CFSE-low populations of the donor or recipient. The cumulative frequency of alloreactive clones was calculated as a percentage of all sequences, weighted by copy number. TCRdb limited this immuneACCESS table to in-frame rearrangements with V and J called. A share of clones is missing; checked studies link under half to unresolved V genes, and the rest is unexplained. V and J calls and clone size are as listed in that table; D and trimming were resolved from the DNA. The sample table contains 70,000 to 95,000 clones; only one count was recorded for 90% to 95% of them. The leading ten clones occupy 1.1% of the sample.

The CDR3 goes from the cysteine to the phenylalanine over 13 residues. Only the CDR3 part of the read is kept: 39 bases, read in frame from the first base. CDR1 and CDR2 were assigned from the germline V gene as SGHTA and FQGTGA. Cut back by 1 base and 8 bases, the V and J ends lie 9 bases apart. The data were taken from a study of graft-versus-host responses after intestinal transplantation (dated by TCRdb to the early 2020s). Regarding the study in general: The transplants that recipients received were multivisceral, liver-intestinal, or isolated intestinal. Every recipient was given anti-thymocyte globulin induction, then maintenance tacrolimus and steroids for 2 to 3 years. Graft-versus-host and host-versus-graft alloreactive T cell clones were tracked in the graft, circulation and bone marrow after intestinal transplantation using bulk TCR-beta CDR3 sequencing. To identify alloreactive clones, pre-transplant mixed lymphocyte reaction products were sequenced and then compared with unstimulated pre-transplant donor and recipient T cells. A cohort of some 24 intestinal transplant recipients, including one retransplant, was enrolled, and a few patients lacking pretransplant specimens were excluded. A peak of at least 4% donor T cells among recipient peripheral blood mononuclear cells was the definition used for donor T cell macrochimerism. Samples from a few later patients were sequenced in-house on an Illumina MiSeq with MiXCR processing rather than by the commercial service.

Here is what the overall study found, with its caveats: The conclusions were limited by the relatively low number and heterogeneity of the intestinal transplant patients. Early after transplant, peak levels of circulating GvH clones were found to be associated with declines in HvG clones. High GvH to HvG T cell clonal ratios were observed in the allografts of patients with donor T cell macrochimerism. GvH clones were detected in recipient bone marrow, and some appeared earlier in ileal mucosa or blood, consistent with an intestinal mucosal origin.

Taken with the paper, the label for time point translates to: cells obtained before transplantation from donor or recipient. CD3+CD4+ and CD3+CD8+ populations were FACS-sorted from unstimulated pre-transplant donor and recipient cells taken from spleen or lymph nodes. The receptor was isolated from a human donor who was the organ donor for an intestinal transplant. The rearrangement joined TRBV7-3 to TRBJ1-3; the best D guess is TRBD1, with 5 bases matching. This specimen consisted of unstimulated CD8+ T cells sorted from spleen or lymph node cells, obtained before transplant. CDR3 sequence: CASSLMGGDTIYF. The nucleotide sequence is TGTGCCAGCAGCTTAATGGGGGGAGACACCATATATTTT.